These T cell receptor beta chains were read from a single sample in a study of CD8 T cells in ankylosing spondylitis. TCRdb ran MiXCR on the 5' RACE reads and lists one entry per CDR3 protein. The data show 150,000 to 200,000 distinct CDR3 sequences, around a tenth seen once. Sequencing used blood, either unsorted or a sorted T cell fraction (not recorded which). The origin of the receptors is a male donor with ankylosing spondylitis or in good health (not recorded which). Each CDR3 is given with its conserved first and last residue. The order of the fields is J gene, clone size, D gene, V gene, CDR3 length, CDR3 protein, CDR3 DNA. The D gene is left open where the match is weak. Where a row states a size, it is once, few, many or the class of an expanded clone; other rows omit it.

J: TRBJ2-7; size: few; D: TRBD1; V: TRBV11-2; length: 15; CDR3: CASSQNRGDSYEQYF; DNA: TGTGCCAGCAGCCAGAACAGGGGGGACTCCTACGAGCAGTACTTC
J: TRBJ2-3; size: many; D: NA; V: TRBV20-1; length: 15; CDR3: CSARDPWGRTDTQYF; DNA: TGCAGTGCTAGAGATCCGTGGGGACGCACAGATACGCAGTATTTT
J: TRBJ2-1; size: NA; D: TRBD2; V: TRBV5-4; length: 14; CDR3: CASHSGGLRNEQFF; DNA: TGTGCCAGCCACAGCGGGGGGCTAAGGAATGAGCAGTTCTTC
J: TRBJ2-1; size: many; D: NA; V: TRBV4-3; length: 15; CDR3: CASSQESQPYNEQFF; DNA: TGCGCCAGCAGCCAAGAGTCCCAGCCATACAATGAGCAGTTCTTC
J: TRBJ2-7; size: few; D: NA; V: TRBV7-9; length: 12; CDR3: CASSSSWYEQYF; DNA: TGTGCCAGCAGCTCGTCTTGGTACGAGCAGTACTTC
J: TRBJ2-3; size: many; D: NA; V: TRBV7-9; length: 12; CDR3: CASSFSGDTQYF; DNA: TGTGCCAGCAGCTTCTCTGGAGATACGCAGTATTTT
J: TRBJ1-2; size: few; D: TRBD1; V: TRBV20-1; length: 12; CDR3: CSANRGDYGYTF; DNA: TGCAGTGCCAACAGGGGGGACTATGGCTACACCTTC
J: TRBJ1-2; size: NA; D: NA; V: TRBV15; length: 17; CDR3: CATSSQRERSKNYGYTF; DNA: TGTGCCACCAGCTCCCAAAGGGAGAGATCAAAGAATTATGGCTACACCTTC
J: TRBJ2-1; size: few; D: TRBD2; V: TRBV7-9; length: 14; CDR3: CASIPSGGGNEQFF; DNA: TGTGCCAGCATACCTAGCGGGGGGGGCAATGAGCAGTTCTTC
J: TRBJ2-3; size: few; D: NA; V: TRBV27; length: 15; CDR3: CASSFAGELPDTQYF; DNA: TGTGCCAGCAGTTTCGCAGGGGAACTCCCAGATACGCAGTATTTT